This paragraph reports one TCR beta chain. Its target is unknown. The method was immunoSEQ multiplex PCR; TCRdb's version includes in-frame clones alone and lacks a portion of them. The profile shows about 58,000 clones, roughly 80% of them singletons. The data derive from a study of lymphopenia after photon versus proton radiotherapy. Overall study results and limits: Under photons, naive T cells and diversity fell while effector/memory populations rose. A bigger post-nadir fall in TCR diversity correlated inversely with survival time in deceased patients. Oligoclonal CD8+ Temra expansion after nadir drove photon patients' diversity drop.

From germline, CDR1 is SGDLS and CDR2 YYNGEE. The CDR3 sequence is 16 residues long. V was pared by 0 bases and J by 5 bases, with 14 bases between. The specimen was peripheral blood, collected from a patient treated with proton-based radiotherapy. The sequence was collected from a man between 60 and 75 years old with pancreatic cancer. The chain couples TRBV9 to TRBJ1-4, with D unresolved. CDR3: CASSVGSRAVNEKLFF. CDR3 nucleotide sequence: TGTGCCAGCAGCGTAGGGAGTCGGGCAGTAAATGAAAAACTGTTTTTT.